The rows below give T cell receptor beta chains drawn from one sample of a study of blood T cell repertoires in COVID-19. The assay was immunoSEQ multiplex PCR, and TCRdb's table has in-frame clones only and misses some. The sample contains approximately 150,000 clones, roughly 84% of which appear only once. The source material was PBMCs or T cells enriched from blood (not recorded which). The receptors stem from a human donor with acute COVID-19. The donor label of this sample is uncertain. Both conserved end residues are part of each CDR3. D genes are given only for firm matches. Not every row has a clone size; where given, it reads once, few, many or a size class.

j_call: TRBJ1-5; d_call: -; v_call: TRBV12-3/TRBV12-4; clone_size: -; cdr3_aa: CASSFYRQPQHF; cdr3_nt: TGTGCCAGCAGTTTCTACAGACAGCCCCAGCATTTT
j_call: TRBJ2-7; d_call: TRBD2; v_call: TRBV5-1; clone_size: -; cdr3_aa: CASAFLAGKEQYF; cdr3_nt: TGCGCCAGCGCATTCCTAGCGGGGAAAGAGCAGTACTTC
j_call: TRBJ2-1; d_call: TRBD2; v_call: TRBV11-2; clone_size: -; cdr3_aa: CASGFPREGNYNEQFF; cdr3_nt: TGTGCCAGCGGCTTCCCCCGGGAGGGTAACTACAATGAGCAGTTCTTC
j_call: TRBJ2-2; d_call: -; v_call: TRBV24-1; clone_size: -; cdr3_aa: CATSDSTSPTGELFF; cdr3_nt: TGTGCCACCAGTGATTCTACTAGCCCCACCGGGGAGCTGTTTTTT
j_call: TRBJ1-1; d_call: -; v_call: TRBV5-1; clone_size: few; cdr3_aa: CASSLDGRAMNTEAFF; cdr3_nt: TGCGCCAGCAGCTTGGATGGCAGGGCAATGAACACTGAAGCTTTCTTT
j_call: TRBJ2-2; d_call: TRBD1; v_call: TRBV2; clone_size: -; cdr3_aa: CASNPGTGRTTGELFF; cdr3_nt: TGTGCCAGCAACCCCGGGACAGGCCGGACCACCGGGGAGCTGTTTTTT
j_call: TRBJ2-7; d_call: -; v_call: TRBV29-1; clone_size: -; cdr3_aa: CSVAGGNEQYF; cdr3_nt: TGCAGCGTTGCTGGAGGGAACGAGCAGTACTTC
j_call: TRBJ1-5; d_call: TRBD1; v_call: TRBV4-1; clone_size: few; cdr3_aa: CASSQLDRAIMPQHF; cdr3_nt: TGCGCCAGCAGCCAACTAGACAGGGCCATCATGCCCCAGCATTTT
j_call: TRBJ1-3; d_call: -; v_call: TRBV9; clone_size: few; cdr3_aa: CASSARFSGNTIYF; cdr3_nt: TGTGCCAGCAGCGCCCGGTTCTCTGGAAACACCATATATTTT
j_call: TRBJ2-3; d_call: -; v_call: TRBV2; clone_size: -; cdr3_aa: CASIRKGVADTQYF; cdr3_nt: TGTGCCAGCATAAGGAAAGGGGTAGCAGATACGCAGTATTTT
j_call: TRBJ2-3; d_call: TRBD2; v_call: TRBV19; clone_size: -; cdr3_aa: CASSSGGTSGTDTQYF; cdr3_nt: TGTGCCAGTAGTTCAGGTGGGACTAGCGGCACAGATACGCAGTATTTT
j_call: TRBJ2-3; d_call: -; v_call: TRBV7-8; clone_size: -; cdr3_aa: CASSVSLGTQYF; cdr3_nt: TGTGCCAGCAGCGTTAGCCTGGGTACGCAGTATTTT
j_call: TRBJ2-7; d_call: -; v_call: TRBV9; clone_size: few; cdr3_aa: CASSVPPGEQYF; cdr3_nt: TGTGCCAGCAGCGTCCCACCAGGCGAGCAGTACTTC
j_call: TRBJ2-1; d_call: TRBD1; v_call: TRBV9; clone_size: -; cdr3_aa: CASSGRDRVLFSYNEQFF; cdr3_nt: TGTGCCAGCAGCGGCCGGGACAGGGTTCTTTTCTCCTACAATGAGCAGTTCTTC
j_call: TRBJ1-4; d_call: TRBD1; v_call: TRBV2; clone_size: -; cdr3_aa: CASKGQVRDEKLFF; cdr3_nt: TGTGCCAGCAAGGGACAGGTCCGGGATGAAAAACTGTTTTTT
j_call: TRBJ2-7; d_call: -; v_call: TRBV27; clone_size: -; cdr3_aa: CASSLHDRTEQYF; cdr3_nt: TGTGCCAGCAGTCTCCACGACAGAACCGAGCAGTACTTC
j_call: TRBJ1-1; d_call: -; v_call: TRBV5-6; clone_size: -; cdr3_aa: CASSFSGVRGAFF; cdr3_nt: TGTGCCAGCAGCTTCTCCGGGGTAAGGGGGGCTTTCTTT
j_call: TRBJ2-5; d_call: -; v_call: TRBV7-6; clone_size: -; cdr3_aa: CASSLEAGQETQYF; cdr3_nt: TGTGCCAGCAGCCTAGAGGCGGGGCAAGAGACCCAGTACTTC
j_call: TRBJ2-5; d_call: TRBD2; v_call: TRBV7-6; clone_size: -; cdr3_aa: CASSLGAGGPQETQYF; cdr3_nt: TGTGCCAGCAGCTTAGGCGCGGGGGGTCCCCAAGAGACCCAGTACTTC
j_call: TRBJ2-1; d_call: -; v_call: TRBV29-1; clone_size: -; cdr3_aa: CSARKDSTYNEQFF; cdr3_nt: TGCAGCGCCCGCAAGGACAGTACCTACAATGAGCAGTTCTTC
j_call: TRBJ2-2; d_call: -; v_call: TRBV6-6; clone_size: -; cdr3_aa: CASSYSGHPTGELFF; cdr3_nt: TGTGCCAGCAGTTACTCTGGACACCCCACCGGGGAGCTGTTTTTT
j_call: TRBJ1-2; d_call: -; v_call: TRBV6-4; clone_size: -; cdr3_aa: CASTGNREVGYTF; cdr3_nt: TGTGCCAGCACGGGGAACAGGGAAGTTGGCTACACCTTC
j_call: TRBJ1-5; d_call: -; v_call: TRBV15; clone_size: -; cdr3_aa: CATSTESLRDQPQHF; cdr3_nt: TGTGCCACCAGCACTGAGAGTTTAAGAGATCAGCCCCAGCATTTT
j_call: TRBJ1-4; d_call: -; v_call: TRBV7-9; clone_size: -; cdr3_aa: CASSLSQGNEKLFF; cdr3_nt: TGTGCCAGCAGCTTAAGCCAGGGTAATGAAAAACTGTTTTTT
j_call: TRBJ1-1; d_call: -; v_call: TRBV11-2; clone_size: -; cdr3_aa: CASSLDRTEAFF; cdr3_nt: TGTGCCAGCAGCTTGGACAGAACTGAAGCTTTCTTT
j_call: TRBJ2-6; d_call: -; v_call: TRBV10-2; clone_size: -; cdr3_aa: CASSESNSGANVLTF; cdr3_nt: TGCGCCAGCAGTGAGTCTAACTCTGGGGCCAACGTCCTGACTTTC
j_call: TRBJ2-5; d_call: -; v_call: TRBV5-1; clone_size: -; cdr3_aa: CASSVQGGETQYF; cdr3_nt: TGCGCCAGCAGCGTCCAGGGGGGAGAGACCCAGTACTTC
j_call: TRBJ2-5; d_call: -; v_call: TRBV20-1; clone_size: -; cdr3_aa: CSASLGGGSGETQYF; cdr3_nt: TGCAGTGCTAGTCTGGGGGGGGGCAGCGGGGAGACCCAGTACTTC
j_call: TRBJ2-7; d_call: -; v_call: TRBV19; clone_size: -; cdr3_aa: CASSISNSAEQYF; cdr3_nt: TGTGCCAGTAGTATTAGTAACTCCGCCGAGCAGTACTTC
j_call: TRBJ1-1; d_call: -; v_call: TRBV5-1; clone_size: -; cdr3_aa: CASSLEYDSLTEAFF; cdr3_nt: TGCGCCAGCAGCTTGGAATACGACAGCCTCACTGAAGCTTTCTTT
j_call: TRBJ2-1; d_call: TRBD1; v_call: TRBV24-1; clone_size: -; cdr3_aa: CATSDFGSTGQNNEQFF; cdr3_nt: TGTGCCACCAGTGATTTCGGATCGACAGGGCAGAACAATGAGCAGTTCTTC
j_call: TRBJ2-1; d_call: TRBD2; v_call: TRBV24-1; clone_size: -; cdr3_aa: CATSDAAPTSGGVDEQFF; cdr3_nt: TGTGCCACCAGTGACGCCGCCCCGACTAGCGGGGGGGTGGATGAGCAGTTCTTC
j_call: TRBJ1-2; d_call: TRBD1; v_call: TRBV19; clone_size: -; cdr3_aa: CASSWDRARGGYTF; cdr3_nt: TGTGCCAGTTCATGGGACAGGGCCCGGGGCGGCTACACCTTC
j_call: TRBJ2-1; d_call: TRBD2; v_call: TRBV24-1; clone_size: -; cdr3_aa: CATSDSPGLAGGEFF; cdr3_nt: TGTGCCACCAGTGATTCCCCGGGACTAGCGGGGGGCGAGTTCTTC
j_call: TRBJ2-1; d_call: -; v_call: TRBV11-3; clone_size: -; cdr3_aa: CASSLESDNEQFF; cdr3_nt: TGTGCCAGCAGCTTAGAGTCAGACAATGAGCAGTTCTTC
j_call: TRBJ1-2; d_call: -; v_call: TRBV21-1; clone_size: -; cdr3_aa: CASSKGDRGLGGYTF; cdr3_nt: TGTGCCAGCAGCAAAGGGGACAGGGGGCTGGGCGGCTACACCTTC
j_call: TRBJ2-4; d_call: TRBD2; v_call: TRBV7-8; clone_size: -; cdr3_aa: CASSLGNSAGDIQYF; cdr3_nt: TGTGCCAGCAGCTTGGGGAACTCGGCGGGGGACATTCAGTACTTC
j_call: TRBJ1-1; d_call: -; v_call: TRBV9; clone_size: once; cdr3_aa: CASSVFPGNTEAFF; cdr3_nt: TGTGCCAGCAGCGTATTCCCAGGGAACACTGAAGCTTTCTTT
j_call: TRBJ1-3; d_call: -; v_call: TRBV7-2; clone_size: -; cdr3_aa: CASSLGLGRGSGNTIYF; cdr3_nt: TGTGCCAGCAGCTTAGGTCTGGGCAGGGGATCTGGAAACACCATATATTTT
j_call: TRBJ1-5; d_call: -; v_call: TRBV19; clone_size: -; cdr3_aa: CASSFWNLTTNQPQHF; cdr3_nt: TGTGCCAGTAGCTTCTGGAACCTAACTACCAATCAGCCCCAGCATTTT
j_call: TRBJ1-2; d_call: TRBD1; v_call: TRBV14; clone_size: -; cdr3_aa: CASSQGGQAYYGYTF; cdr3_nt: TGTGCCAGCAGCCAAGGAGGACAGGCCTACTATGGCTACACCTTC
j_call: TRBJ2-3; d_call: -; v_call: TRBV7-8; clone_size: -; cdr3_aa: CASSFRDARSTDTQYF; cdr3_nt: TGTGCCAGCAGCTTTCGGGATGCTAGGAGCACAGATACGCAGTATTTT
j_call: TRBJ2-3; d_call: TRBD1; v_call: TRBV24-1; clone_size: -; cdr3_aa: CATQGETSTDTQYF; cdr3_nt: TGTGCCACCCAGGGGGAGACTAGCACAGATACGCAGTATTTT
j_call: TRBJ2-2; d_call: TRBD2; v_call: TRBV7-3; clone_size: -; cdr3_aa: CASRPAGGGELFF; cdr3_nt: TGTGCCAGCAGACCCGCGGGGGGCGGGGAGCTGTTTTTT
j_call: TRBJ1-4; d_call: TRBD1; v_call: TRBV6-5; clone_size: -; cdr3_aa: CASGRGRGNEKLFF; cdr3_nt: TGTGCCAGTGGCAGAGGCAGGGGGAATGAAAAACTGTTTTTT
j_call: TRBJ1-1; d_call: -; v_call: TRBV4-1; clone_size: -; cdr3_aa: CASSQAWGQANTEAFF; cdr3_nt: TGCGCCAGCAGCCAGGCCTGGGGGCAGGCGAACACTGAAGCTTTCTTT
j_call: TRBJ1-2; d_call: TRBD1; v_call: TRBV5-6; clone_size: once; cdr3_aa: CASSLERAGGYYGYTF; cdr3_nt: TGTGCCAGCAGCTTGGAAAGGGCAGGGGGATACTATGGCTACACCTTC
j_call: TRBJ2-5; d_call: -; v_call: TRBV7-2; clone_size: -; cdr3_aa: CASSRDNQETQYF; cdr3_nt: TGTGCCAGCAGTCGGGACAACCAAGAGACCCAGTACTTC
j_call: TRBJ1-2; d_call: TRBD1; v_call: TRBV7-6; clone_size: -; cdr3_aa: CASSRTGNYGYTF; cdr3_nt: TGTGCCAGCAGCCGGACAGGGAACTATGGCTACACCTTC
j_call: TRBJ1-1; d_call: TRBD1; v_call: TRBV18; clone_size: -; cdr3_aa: CASSDLDRGTEAFF; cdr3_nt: TGTGCCAGCTCCGACCTCGACAGGGGCACTGAAGCTTTCTTT
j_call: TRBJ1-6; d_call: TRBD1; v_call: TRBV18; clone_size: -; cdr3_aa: CASSPIPPGDRASPLHF; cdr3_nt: TGTGCCAGCTCACCAATCCCTCCGGGTGACAGGGCATCACCCCTCCACTTT
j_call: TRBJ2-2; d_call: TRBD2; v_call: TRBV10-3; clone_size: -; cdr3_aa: CAISTGLDPGELFF; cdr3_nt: TGTGCCATCAGTACGGGACTAGACCCCGGGGAGCTGTTTTTT
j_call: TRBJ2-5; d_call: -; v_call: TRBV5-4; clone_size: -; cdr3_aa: CASSLEGVETQYF; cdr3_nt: TGTGCCAGCAGCTTGGAAGGGGTCGAGACCCAGTACTTC
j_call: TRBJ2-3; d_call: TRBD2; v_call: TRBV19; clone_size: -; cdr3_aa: CASSSFSGGTTDTQYF; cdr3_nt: TGTGCCAGTAGTAGTTTTAGCGGGGGGACCACAGATACGCAGTATTTT
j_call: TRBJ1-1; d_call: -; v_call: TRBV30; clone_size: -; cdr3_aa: CAWSRGFTEAFF; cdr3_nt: TGTGCCTGGAGTCGGGGTTTCACTGAAGCTTTCTTT